This TCR beta chain was retrieved from a study of blood T cells in healthy people across ages. Study at large: Template switching retrieved approximately one barcoded beta molecule for each two T cells. Findings and limits, study-wide: There was a strong correlation between TCR beta diversity and naive T cell percentage.

The second PCR ran 7 to 11 cycles with a sample-barcoded 5' primer and J-beta primers. TCRdb recomputed calls from the 5' RACE reads with MiXCR, one row per CDR3 protein. The top ten hold roughly 20% of the sample, which has 800,000 or so distinct CDR3 sequences, more than 35% seen once. A few counts support this clonotype. Its antigen remains unknown. The CDR3 is 12 amino acids. V gave up 7 bases and J gave up 4 bases, with 12 bases separating them. Germline-derived CDR1 and CDR2 are DFQATT and SNEGSKA (reference sequence). Donors were healthy Caucasian individuals from Russia aged roughly 6 to 95. Extraction of total RNA produced a minimum of 5 micrograms from each sample.

The sequencing input was blood. This sequence was found in a man of 80 years or more in good health. The chain employs TRBV20-1 and TRBJ2-3; D is ambiguous. The CDR3 loop reads CSGVPVSDTQYF. CDR3 nucleotides: TGCAGTGGGGTACCCGTGTCAGATACGCAGTATTTT.